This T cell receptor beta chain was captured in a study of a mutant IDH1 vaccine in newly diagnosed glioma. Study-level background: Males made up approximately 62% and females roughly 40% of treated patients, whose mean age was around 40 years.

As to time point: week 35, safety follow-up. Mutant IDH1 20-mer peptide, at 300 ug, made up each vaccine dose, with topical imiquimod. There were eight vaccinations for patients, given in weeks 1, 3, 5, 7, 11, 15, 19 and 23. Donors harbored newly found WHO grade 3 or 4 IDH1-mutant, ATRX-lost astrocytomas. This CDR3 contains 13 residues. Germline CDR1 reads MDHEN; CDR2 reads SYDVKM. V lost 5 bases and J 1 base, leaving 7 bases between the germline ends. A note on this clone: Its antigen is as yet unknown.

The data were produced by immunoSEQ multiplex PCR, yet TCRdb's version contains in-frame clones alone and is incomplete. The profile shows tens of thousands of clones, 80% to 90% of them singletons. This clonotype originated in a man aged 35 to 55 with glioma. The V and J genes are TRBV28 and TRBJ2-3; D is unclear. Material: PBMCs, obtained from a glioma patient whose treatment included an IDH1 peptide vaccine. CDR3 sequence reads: CASSIYRTDTQYF. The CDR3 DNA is TGTGCCAGCAGTATATACCGCACAGATACGCAGTATTTT.